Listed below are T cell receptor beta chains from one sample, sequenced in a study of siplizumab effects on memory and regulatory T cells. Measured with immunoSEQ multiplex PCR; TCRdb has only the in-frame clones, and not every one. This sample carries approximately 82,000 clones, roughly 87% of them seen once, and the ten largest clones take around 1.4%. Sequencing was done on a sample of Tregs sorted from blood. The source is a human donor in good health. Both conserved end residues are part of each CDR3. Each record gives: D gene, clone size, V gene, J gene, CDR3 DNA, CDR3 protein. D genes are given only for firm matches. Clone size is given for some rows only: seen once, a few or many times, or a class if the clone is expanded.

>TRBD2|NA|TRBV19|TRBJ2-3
TGTGCCAGTAGTATCCCTAGCGGGGGCCCAGATACGCAGTATTTT
CASSIPSGGPDTQYF
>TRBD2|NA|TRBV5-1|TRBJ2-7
TGCGCCAGCAGCCTCGGTGCCCCGAAGATACCCCTAGCGGGGGGTTCCTACGAGCAGTACTTC
CASSLGAPKIPLAGGSYEQYF
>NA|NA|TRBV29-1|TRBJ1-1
TGCAGTGCGGAAGGGGGTCTGAACACTGAAGCTTTCTTT
CSAEGGLNTEAFF
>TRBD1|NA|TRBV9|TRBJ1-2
TGTGCCAGTACCCGGGACAGCCCGGATGGCTACACCTTC
CASTRDSPDGYTF
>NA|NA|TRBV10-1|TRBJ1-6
TGCGCCAGCAGTGCCGGGACACTCGATAATTCACCCCTCCACTTT
CASSAGTLDNSPLHF
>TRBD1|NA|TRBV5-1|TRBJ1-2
TGCGCCAGCAGGAGACAGGGGGCGCATGGCTACACCTTC
CASRRQGAHGYTF
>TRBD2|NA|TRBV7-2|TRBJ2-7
TGTGCCAGCAGCTTAGCTAGCGGGTTCTCCTACGAGCAGTACTTC
CASSLASGFSYEQYF
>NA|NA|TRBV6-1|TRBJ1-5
TGTGCCAGCAGTGACAGTGAACGGGGGGCAAGTCAGCCCCAGCATTTT
CASSDSERGASQPQHF
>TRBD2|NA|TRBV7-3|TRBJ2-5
TGTGCCAGCAGCTGGGCTAGCGGGGTCTTAGAGACCCAGTACTTC
CASSWASGVLETQYF
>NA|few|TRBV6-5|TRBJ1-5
TGTGCCAGCAGTTACGAGCCGAGCAATCAGCCCCAGCATTTT
CASSYEPSNQPQHF
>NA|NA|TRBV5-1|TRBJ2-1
TGCGCCAGCAGCCCCTCAATGGGGGGAATTTACAATGAGCAGTTCTTC
CASSPSMGGIYNEQFF
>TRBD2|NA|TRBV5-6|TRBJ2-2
TGTGCCAGCAGCTTGGGGACTAGCGGCTTCCCAGGGGAGCTGTTTTTT
CASSLGTSGFPGELFF
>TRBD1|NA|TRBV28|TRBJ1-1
TGTGCCAGCAGTCCATCACAGGGGAATCGTGAAGCTTTCTTT
CASSPSQGNREAFF
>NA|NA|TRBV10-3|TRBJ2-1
TGTGCCATCAGTGGGGGCGGATACAATGAGCAGTTCTTC
CAISGGGYNEQFF
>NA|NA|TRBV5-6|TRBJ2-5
TGTGCCAGCAGCATACGACTGGCCTCGGTGGAGACCCAGTACTTC
CASSIRLASVETQYF
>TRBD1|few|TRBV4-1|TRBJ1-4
TGCGCCAGCAGCCAGGGACCGGGACAGGGGCTTGAAAAACTGTTTTTT
CASSQGPGQGLEKLFF
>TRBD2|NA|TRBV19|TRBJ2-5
TGTGCCAGTAGATCGGGGGGGGGCCAAGAGACCCAGTACTTC
CASRSGGGQETQYF
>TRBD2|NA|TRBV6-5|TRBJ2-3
TGTGCCAGCAGTTACGGGCTAGCGGGTTGGGAAGATACGCAGTATTTT
CASSYGLAGWEDTQYF
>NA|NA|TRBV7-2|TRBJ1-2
TGTGCCAGCAGCCGTTCTTCGGCCGATAGCTATGGCTACACCTTC
CASSRSSADSYGYTF
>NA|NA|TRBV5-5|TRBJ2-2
TGTGCCAGCAGCGACGGACTGAACACCGGGGAGCTGTTTTTT
CASSDGLNTGELFF
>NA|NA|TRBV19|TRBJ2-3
TGTGCCAGTAGAAACAGAGGCACAGATACGCAGTATTTT
CASRNRGTDTQYF
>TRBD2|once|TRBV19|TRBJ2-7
TGTGCCAGTAGCCCCCTACGCGGGGGGGCTGACGAGCAGTACTTC
CASSPLRGGADEQYF
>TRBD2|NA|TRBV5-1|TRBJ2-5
TGCGCCAGCAGCTTTAGCGCGGGGGGCCCCCAAGAGACCCAGTACTTC
CASSFSAGGPQETQYF
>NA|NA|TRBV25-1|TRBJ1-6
TGTGCCAGCAGTGAATCGGGCAGGTATAATTCACCCCTCCACTTT
CASSESGRYNSPLHF
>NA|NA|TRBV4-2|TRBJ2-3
TGTGCCAGCAGCGGGGGGGCCTGGGATACGCAGTATTTT
CASSGGAWDTQYF
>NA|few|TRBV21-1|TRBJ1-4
TGTGCCAGCAGCAAAGCGAGAAGAATTCCAACTAATGAAAAACTGTTTTTT
CASSKARRIPTNEKLFF
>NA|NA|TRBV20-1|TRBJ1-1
TGCAGTGCCGGGTCCAGACGGGAAGCTTTCTTT
CSAGSRREAFF
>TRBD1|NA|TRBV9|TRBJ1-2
TGTGCCAGCAGCGTAGCCTCGGGGACAGGCCAATATGGCTACACCTTC
CASSVASGTGQYGYTF
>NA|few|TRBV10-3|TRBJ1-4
TGTGCCATCAGGGACACGGCGGGAGAAAAACTGTTTTTT
CAIRDTAGEKLFF
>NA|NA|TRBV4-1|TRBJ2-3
TGCGCCAGCAGCCAAGAAACCCTTAGGGGGGCTAGCACAGATACGCAGTATTTT
CASSQETLRGASTDTQYF
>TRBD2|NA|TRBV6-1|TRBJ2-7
TGTGCCAGCAGGGGAGGGCTCTACTCGGTCGAGCAGTACTTC
CASRGGLYSVEQYF
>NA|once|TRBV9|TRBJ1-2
TGTGCCAGCAGCGTATTAGGGCGGGGCCGGCATGGCTACACCTTC
CASSVLGRGRHGYTF
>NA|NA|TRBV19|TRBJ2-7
TGTGCCAGTAGTATTGGCACCTCCTACGAGCAGTACTTC
CASSIGTSYEQYF
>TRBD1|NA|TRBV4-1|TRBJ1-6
TGCGCCAGCAGCCGTGACAGGGATAATTCACCCCTCCACTTT
CASSRDRDNSPLHF
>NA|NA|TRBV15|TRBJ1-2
TGTGCCACCAGCATAGAAAGGGTCAATAGTGGCTACACCTTC
CATSIERVNSGYTF
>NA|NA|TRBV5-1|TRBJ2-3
TGCGCCAGCAGCCCCGGCGTGGGGGCCCTCACAGATACGCAGTATTTT
CASSPGVGALTDTQYF
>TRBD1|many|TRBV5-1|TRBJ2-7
TGCGCCAGCAGCTTGGCGGGACAGAGCTCCTACGAGCAGTACTTC
CASSLAGQSSYEQYF
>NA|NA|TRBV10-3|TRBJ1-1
TGTGCCATCAGTGAGTCGAATTTTGGAGCTTTCTTT
CAISESNFGAFF
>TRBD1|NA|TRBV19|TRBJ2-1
TGTGCCAGTAGTACGGACAGGGGCAATGAGCAGTTCTTC
CASSTDRGNEQFF
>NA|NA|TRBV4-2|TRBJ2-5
TGTGCCAGCAGCCAAGGATCCAAACCCCAAGAGACCCAGTACTTC
CASSQGSKPQETQYF
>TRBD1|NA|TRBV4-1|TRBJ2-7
TGCGCCAGCAGCCGAGACAGGGCCTCCTACGAGCAGTACTTC
CASSRDRASYEQYF
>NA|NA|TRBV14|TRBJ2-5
TGTGCCAGCAGCCGCAGATGGGGCCAAGAAAGGACCGCCGACCAAGAGACCCAGTACTTC
CASSRRWGQERTADQETQYF
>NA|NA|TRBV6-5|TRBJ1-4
TGTGCCAGCATGGGCAGGGATGGAAAACTGTTTTTT
CASMGRDGKLFF
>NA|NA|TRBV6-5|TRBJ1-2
TGTGCCAGCAGTGGCGGGTTATCCTATGGCTACACCTTC
CASSGGLSYGYTF
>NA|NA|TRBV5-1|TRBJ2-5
TGCGCCAGCAGCTTGGGGGACGGCCCCCAAGAGACCCAGTACTTC
CASSLGDGPQETQYF
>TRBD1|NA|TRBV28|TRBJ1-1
TGTGCCAGCAGTCAACCCTCCGTGGGACAGGGGACGCATTGGAACACTGAAGCTTTCTTT
CASSQPSVGQGTHWNTEAFF
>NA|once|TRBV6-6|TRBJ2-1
TGTGCCAGCACCGAGATCCTGCGGAATGAGCAGTTCTTC
CASTEILRNEQFF
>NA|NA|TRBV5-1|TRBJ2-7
TGTGCCAGCAGCTTCTCGCCAGCCCCCTACGAGCAGTACTTC
CASSFSPAPYEQYF
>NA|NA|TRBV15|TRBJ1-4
TGTGCCACCAGCAGAACTACCGCAACTAATGAAAAACTGTTTTTT
CATSRTTATNEKLFF
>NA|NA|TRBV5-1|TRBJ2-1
TGCGCCAGCAGCTTGGGGCAGAACAGCCACAATGAGCAGTTCTTC
CASSLGQNSHNEQFF
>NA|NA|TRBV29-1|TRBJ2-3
TGCAGCGTCAAGGTTGTGGATACGCAGTATTTT
CSVKVVDTQYF
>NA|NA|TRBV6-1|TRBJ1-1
TGTGCCAGCAGTGAACAGGGGCGGATCGGTACTGAAGCTTTCTTT
CASSEQGRIGTEAFF
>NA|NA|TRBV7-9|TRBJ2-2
TGTGCCAGCATGATCGGGGGGCTCGGCACCGGGGAGCTGTTTTTT
CASMIGGLGTGELFF